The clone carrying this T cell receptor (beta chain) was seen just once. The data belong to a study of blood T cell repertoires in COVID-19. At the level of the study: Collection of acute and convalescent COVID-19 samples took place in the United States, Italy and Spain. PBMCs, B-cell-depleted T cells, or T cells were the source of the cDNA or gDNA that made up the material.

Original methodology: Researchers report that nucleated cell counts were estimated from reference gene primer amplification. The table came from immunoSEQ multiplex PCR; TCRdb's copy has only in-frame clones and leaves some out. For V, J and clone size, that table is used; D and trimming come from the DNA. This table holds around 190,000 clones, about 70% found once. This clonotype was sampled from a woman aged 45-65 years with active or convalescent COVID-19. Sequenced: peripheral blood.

The CDR3 DNA reads as TGTGCCAGCAGTGTAAGACTAGCGGAGACCAATGAGCAGTTCTTC. Its translation is CASSVRLAETNEQFF. V and J are TRBV2 and TRBJ2-1, with TRBD2 identical over 9 bases. The CDR3 extends over 15 amino acids. The ends lost 4 bases at V and 6 bases at J; junction bases unmatched: 7. Per germline, CDR1 SNHLY and CDR2 FYNNEI. Combining the CDR3 with reference TRBV2 and TRBJ2-1 gives the whole variable domain EPEVTQTPSHQVTQMGQEVILRCVPISNHLYFYWYRQILGQKVEFLVSFYNNEISEKSEIFDDQFSVERPDGSNFTLKIRSTKLEDSAMYFCASSVRLAETNEQFFGPGTRLTVL.